The 22 T cell receptor beta chains presented below share a single source sample, sequenced in a study of blood T cell repertoires in COVID-19 (dated by TCRdb to the early 2020s). The library was obtained by the immunoSEQ multiplex PCR assay. This is the immuneACCESS table as TCRdb keeps it, with only in-frame sequences that have V and J called. A part of the clones is gone; compared with another copy, unresolved V genes explain less than half, and the rest is unexplained. The sample table lists approximately 200,000 clones, 70% to 85% of them with a count of one. About an eighth of the sample lies in the top ten. The sequenced material came from peripheral blood. All receptors come from a woman aged 45-59 years with acute or convalescent COVID-19.

The chain joins TRBV28 to TRBJ1-3; 7 bases match TRBD1. The CDR3 runs 14 residues. The germline gives CDR1 MDHEN, CDR2 SYDVKM. Trimming at V came to 6 bases and at J to 2 bases, leaving 4 bases not matched to a gene. The CDR3 loop reads CASRTGSPGNTIYF. The CDR3 nucleotides are TGTGCCAGCAGGACAGGGTCCCCTGGAAACACCATATATTTT.

The chain joins TRBV6-1 to TRBJ2-3; D is unclear. The CDR3 has 12 amino acids. Trimming shortened V by 5 bases and J by 5 bases, and 8 bases separated the two germline ends. CDR1 and CDR2 from the germline V gene are MNHNS and SASEGT. The CDR3 sequence is CASSSRGDTQYF. For the CDR3, the DNA is TGTGCCAGCAGTTCGCGTGGAGATACGCAGTATTTT.

This clone was picked up one time. V and J are TRBV11-3 and TRBJ2-2, with D perhaps TRBD1 (6 bases). The CDR3 extends over 15 amino acids. Germline lookup yields CDR1 SGHNT and CDR2 YENEEA. Trimming stripped 5 bases from V and 5 bases from J, with 15 bases between. In DNA, the CDR3 is TGTGCCAGCAGCGTGGGACACGTATTGACCGGGGAGCTGTTTTTT. It is translated as CASSVGHVLTGELFF.

CDR3 sequence (DNA): TGCAGCGTCCGGACTAGCGGGAGGATCGAGCAGTACTTC. This translates into CSVRTSGRIEQYF. The chain is built from TRBV29-1 and TRBJ2-7, with TRBD2 matching 14 bases. Germline assignment: CDR1 SQVTM and CDR2 ANQGSEA. CDR3 size: 13 residues. V shed 6 bases, J shed 6 bases, and the junction held 4 bases outside the gene matches.

Many counts were recorded for this clone. The chain combines TRBV19 with TRBJ1-2, with no clear D. Germline V lookup: CDR1 LNHDA, CDR2 SQIVND (reference sequence). V was shortened by 0 bases and J by 7 bases, with 18 bases between the two germline ends. CDR3 size: 16 residues. This CDR3 reads CASSIDHATGRSGYTF. CDR3 bases: TGTGCCAGTAGTATAGACCACGCTACGGGGAGGTCTGGCTACACCTTC.

The J gene is TRBJ2-7, the V gene TRBV27; D is possibly TRBD1 (6 bases). Between the trimmed V and J ends, which lost 2 bases and 5 bases, there was a span of 19 bases. CDR3 length: 16 residues. CDR1 is MNHEY, CDR2 SMNVEV, per germline (reference sequence). The CDR3 reads CASSLRRTTGINEQYF. CDR3 bases: TGTGCCAGCAGTTTAAGGCGGACCACAGGGATCAACGAGCAGTACTTC.

The rearrangement links TRBV6-5 to TRBJ1-4, with 7 bases identical to TRBD1. The CDR3 sequence is 14 residues long. J gave up 8 bases and V 8 bases, and 11 bases lay outside the gene matches. Germline V gene sequence: CDR1 MNHEY, CDR2 SVGAGI. This chain's CDR3 is CASAIRQGYEKLFF. CDR3 sequence (DNA): TGTGCCAGCGCGATCAGACAGGGTTACGAAAAACTGTTTTTT.

The rearrangement links TRBV7-2 to TRBJ2-1; D gene ambiguous. This CDR3 has 12 amino acids. CDR1 and CDR2 from the germline V gene are SGHTA and FQGNSA. Between the trimmed V and J ends, which lost 3 bases and 12 bases, there was a span of 12 bases. CDR3 residues: CASSLVGLGQFF. The CDR3 DNA follows: TGTGCCAGCAGCTTGGTCGGTCTCGGGCAGTTCTTC. Full variable domain (remainder filled in from reference TRBV7-2 and TRBJ2-1): GAGVSQSPSNKVTEKGKDVELRCDPISGHTALYWYRQSLGQGLEFLIYFQGNSAPDKSGLPSDRFSAERTGGSVSTLTIQRTQQEDSAVYLCASSLVGLGQFFGPGTRLTVL.

This chain connects TRBV28 to TRBJ2-7; D is uncertain. V gave up 4 bases and J gave up 6 bases, with 10 bases separating them. The CDR3 has 12 amino acids. Germline assignment: CDR1 MDHEN and CDR2 SYDVKM. CDR3 protein: CASSSRLGEQYF. The CDR3 DNA is TGTGCCAGCAGTTCGCGACTGGGCGAGCAGTACTTC.

The rearrangement joins TRBV6-5 to TRBJ1-2; TRBD1 agrees at 8 bases. This CDR3 region has 12 residues. Germline V gene lookup returns CDR1 MNHEY and CDR2 SVGAGI. V lost 6 bases, J lost 7 bases, and 4 bases stayed unmatched. The CDR3 reads CASRRQGSGYTF. The CDR3 DNA is TGTGCCAGCAGAAGACAGGGGAGTGGCTACACCTTC.

The chain joins TRBV5-4 to TRBJ2-2, with 7 bases fitting TRBD1. Germline lookup yields CDR1 SGHNT and CDR2 YYREEE (reference sequence). Trimming cost V 3 bases and J 1 base; bases outside gene matches: 3. This CDR3 is built from 15 residues. The CDR3 is CASSSRTGNTGELFF. The CDR3 coding sequence is TGTGCCAGCAGCTCGAGGACAGGGAACACCGGGGAGCTGTTTTTT.

A remark on this clone: Its ends do not fully match the called genes, so a read error is possible. V and J are TRBV7-7 and TRBJ2-2, with D possibly being TRBD1 (7 bases). Per germline, CDR1 SSHAT and CDR2 FNYEAQ (reference sequence). The CDR3 has 18 amino acids. The CDR3 sequence: CASSSVAGGFSLTGELFF. CDR3 sequence (DNA): TGTGCTAGCAGCTCCGTAGCAGGGGGGTTCTCCCTCACCGGGGAGCTGTTTTTT.

The chain is built from TRBV10-2 and TRBJ2-7; D possibly corresponds to TRBD2 (5 bases). The CDR3 runs 15 residues. The germline gives CDR1 WSHSY, CDR2 SAAADI. V was cut by 4 bases and J by 0 bases, with 13 bases left in between. CDR3 nucleotide sequence: TGCGCCAGCAGTGTGTTCACCGGGAACTCCTACGAGCAGTACTTC. As protein: CASSVFTGNSYEQYF.

The rearrangement links TRBV27 to TRBJ2-1; 12 nucleotides line up with TRBD2. Germline V gene data show CDR1 as MNHEY and CDR2 as SMNVEV (reference sequence). The length of the CDR3 is 16 residues. After removal of 5 bases from V and 5 bases from J, the junction contained 7 bases not matched to a gene. CDR3 nucleotides: TGTGCCAGCAGTCCTTATCGACTAGCGGGGGACAATGAGCAGTTCTTC. Its translation: CASSPYRLAGDNEQFF.

This clone has only a few counts. Here the CDR3 reads CASSPSRVGSNTGELFF. In nucleotides, the CDR3 is TGTGCCAGCTCACCATCGCGGGTGGGCAGCAACACCGGGGAGCTGTTTTTT. The chain employs TRBV18 and TRBJ2-2, with D tentatively TRBD2 (5 bases). The CDR3 spans 17 residues. V lost 2 bases and J 2 bases, leaving 15 bases between the germline ends. Germline V gives CDR1 KGHSH, CDR2 LQKENI.

The gene calls are TRBV27 and TRBJ1-5; 7 bases fit TRBD1. J was trimmed by 5 bases and V by 6 bases; bases with no gene match: 7. Germline lookup yields CDR1 MNHEY and CDR2 SMNVEV (reference sequence). The length of the CDR3 is 14 residues. CDR3 amino acids: CASRQTGRHQPQHF. CDR3 in DNA: TGTGCCAGCAGGCAGACAGGGAGGCATCAGCCCCAGCATTTT.

The chain links TRBV4-1 to TRBJ1-1, with 8 bases fitting TRBD1. After removal of 4 bases from V and 2 bases from J, the junction contained 9 bases not matched to a gene. The germline CDR1 and CDR2 sequences are MGHRA and YSYEKL. The CDR3 spans 16 residues. The CDR3 loop reads CASSRTTGALNTEAFF. DNA for the CDR3: TGCGCCAGCAGCCGAACGACAGGGGCCCTAAACACTGAAGCTTTCTTT.

This CDR3 is CASSSSLTGGYGGELFF. The CDR3 DNA reads TGTGCCAGCAGTTCCTCCTTGACAGGGGGGTATGGCGGGGAGCTGTTTTTT. The chain joins TRBV28 to TRBJ2-2, with TRBD1 matching over 9 bases. V shed 4 bases and J 7 bases; nucleotides not matched to a gene: 13. This CDR3 is built from 17 residues. The germline gives CDR1 MDHEN, CDR2 SYDVKM.

The chain uses TRBV21-1 and TRBJ2-2; the table calls TRBD2, which could not be checked here. TRBV21-1 constitutes a pseudogene. The CDR3 is 19 amino acids. CDR3 in amino acids: CASSEGITAGATRTGELFF. DNA for the CDR3: TGTGCCAGCAGCGAAGGAATTACAGCGGGGGCCACCCGGACCGGGGAGCTGTTTTTT.

This chain links TRBV15 with TRBJ1-2; D is ambiguous. This CDR3 has 15 amino acids. Germline V gene data show CDR1 as LNHNV and CDR2 as YYDKDF (reference sequence). The ends were cut back, 8 bases at V and 0 bases at J, with 16 bases in the middle. The CDR3 sequence is CATLNSGRANYGYTF. The CDR3 DNA follows: TGTGCCACCCTTAATTCGGGGAGGGCTAACTATGGCTACACCTTC.

V gene TRBV29-1 combines with J gene TRBJ2-5; 11 bases line up with TRBD2. Germline trimming cut 4 bases from V and 5 bases from J; bases unmatched to any gene: 6. Germline CDR1 is SQVTM and CDR2 is ANQGSEA. This CDR3 has 14 residues. CDR3 coding DNA: TGCAGCGTTGCAACTAGCGGGAGATCCGAGACCCAGTACTTC. Translating gives CSVATSGRSETQYF.

The gene calls are TRBV18 and TRBJ2-1; 7 bases are a match to TRBD2. The CDR3 loop spans 14 amino acids. Germline-derived CDR1 and CDR2 are KGHSH and LQKENI. With 4 bases clipped from V and 5 bases from J, the junction kept 5 bases outside the gene matches. The CDR3 loop reads CASSLLAEDNEQFF. DNA for the CDR3: TGTGCCAGCTCACTCCTAGCGGAGGACAATGAGCAGTTCTTC.